The 25 T cell receptor beta chains below all came from one sample that was sequenced in a study of T cells after yellow fever vaccination. TCRdb re-called the 5' RACE reads through MiXCR, storing one row per CDR3 protein. The table records 350,000 to 550,000 distinct CDR3 sequences, around 20% of them present only once. Sequencing was performed on PBMCs, taken before the yellow fever booster vaccination. These receptors were taken from a man in his late teens or twenties who received the YFV17D yellow fever vaccine.

The rearrangement joins TRBV24-1 to TRBJ1-5; D may be TRBD1 (6 bases). In germline, CDR1 is KGHDR, CDR2 SFDVKD. This CDR3 is built from 13 residues. The germline V and J ends were trimmed by 5 bases and 6 bases, with 10 bases remaining between them. The CDR3 DNA follows: TGTGCCACCAGTGGGGGGGGCGGTCAGCCCCAGCATTTT. This codes for CATSGGGGQPQHF.

This clonotype was detected only a few times. The J gene is TRBJ2-3, the V gene TRBV6-5; TRBD2 agrees at 9 bases. Losses at the gene ends were 3 bases for V and 2 bases for J; bases not matched to a gene: 6. The CDR3 has 16 residues. Looked up from germline, CDR1 is MNHEY and CDR2 is SVGAGI. The CDR3 DNA sequence: TGTGCCAGCAGTTATGCGGCTAGCGGGGCCACAGATACGCAGTATTTT. Protein: CASSYAASGATDTQYF.

J is TRBJ2-3 and V is TRBV20-1, with D possibly called TRBD1 or TRBD2 (5 bases each). V lost 1 base, J lost 6 bases, and 17 bases lay in between. This CDR3 contains 15 residues. Germline V CDR1 and CDR2: DFQATT, SNEGSKA (reference sequence). The CDR3 DNA sequence: TGCAGTGCTAGAGTAACCGGGGCGTTTCGCGATACGCAGTATTTT. This translates into CSARVTGAFRDTQYF.

This clonotype was observed a few times. DNA of the CDR3: TGTGCCAGCAGTTCGCGAGCTGGTGGAGAGCAGTTCTTC. Protein sequence: CASSSRAGGEQFF. The chain couples TRBV12-3 or TRBV12-4 to TRBJ2-1; D remains unclear. The V gene lost 4 bases and the J gene lost 10 bases, with 14 bases spanning the gap. The CDR3 extends over 13 amino acids.

The CDR3 spells CASSLLAGGNTEAFF. The DNA of the CDR3 is TGTGCCAGCTCACTCTTGGCGGGGGGGAACACTGAAGCTTTCTTT. The chain employs TRBV18 and TRBJ1-1; the D gene is possibly TRBD1 (5 bases). The CDR3 is 15 residues long. CDR1 and CDR2 (germline): KGHSH, LQKENI. The V end lost 4 bases, the J end lost 1 base, and 13 bases lay between the germline ends.

This clonotype was observed a few times. CDR3 amino acids: CASSLSQGAKYF. CDR3 DNA: TGTGCCAGCAGCTTAAGTCAGGGTGCCAAGTACTTC. This sequence joins TRBV5-5 and TRBJ2-4; D is perhaps TRBD1 (5 bases). This CDR3 comprises 12 residues. The germline V gene has CDR1 SGHKS and CDR2 YYEKEE (reference sequence). V was pared by 2 bases and J by 14 bases, with 14 bases between.

The J gene is TRBJ2-4, the V gene TRBV5-1; TRBD1 aligns across 7 bases. The V segment lost 0 bases and the J segment 2 bases; nucleotides outside the gene matches: 5. CDR1 is SGHRS and CDR2 is YFSETQ in the germline V gene. The CDR3 spans 16 residues. The CDR3 loop reads CASSLDGRGTKNIQYF. The CDR3, as DNA: TGCGCCAGCAGCTTGGATGGCAGGGGGACCAAAAACATTCAGTACTTC.

In this sample, this clonotype turned up a few times. The chain carries TRBV20-1 and TRBJ2-7; the D is unclear. The length of the CDR3 is 12 residues. Trimming took off 4 bases at V and 0 bases at J, with 7 bases between the two ends. Germline V CDR1 and CDR2: DFQATT, SNEGSKA (reference sequence). The CDR3 nucleotides are TGCAGTGCTAAAGAGAACTCCTACGAGCAGTACTTC. As protein: CSAKENSYEQYF.

V usage is TRBV12-3 or TRBV12-4 and J usage is TRBJ2-1; 9 bases align to TRBD2. The CDR3 contains 14 residues. V shed 1 base and J 9 bases; nucleotides not matched to a gene: 4. CDR3 loop: CASSLVPSGVEQFF. The CDR3 bases are TGTGCCAGCAGTTTAGTGCCTAGCGGGGTTGAGCAGTTCTTC.

This clonotype was counted a few times. The chain carries TRBV14 and TRBJ2-3, with D unclear. The CDR3 sequence is 14 residues long. Looked up from germline, CDR1 is SGHDN and CDR2 is FVKESK. V lost 6 bases and J 7 bases, leaving 17 bases between the germline ends. In DNA form, the CDR3 reads TGTGCCAGCAGTAATACTTGGAGCGTAAATACGCAGTATTTT. The encoded protein is CASSNTWSVNTQYF.

This clonotype was counted between two and nine times. J is TRBJ1-1 and V is TRBV2, with 10 bases matching TRBD1. The CDR3 is 15 amino acids. After removal of 5 bases from V and 3 bases from J, the junction contained 6 bases not matched to a gene. Germline V lookup: CDR1 SNHLY, CDR2 FYNNEI. CDR3 DNA sequence: TGTGCCAGCAGTTCCCGGACAGGGGGACACACTGAAGCTTTCTTT. Translating it yields CASSSRTGGHTEAFF.

V and J are TRBV29-1 and TRBJ1-3; D is unresolved. Germline V gene data show CDR1 as SQVTM and CDR2 as ANQGSEA. The CDR3 is made up of 14 amino acids. V lost 1 base and J lost 7, with 14 bases in between. CDR3 sequence reads: CSVEVLRARNTIYF. The DNA of the CDR3 is TGCAGCGTTGAAGTACTCCGCGCAAGGAACACCATATATTTT.

Only a few counts were recorded for this clonotype. The genes are TRBV4-3 and TRBJ2-6; TRBD2 matches at 11 bases. CDR1 and CDR2 from the germline V gene are LGHNA and YSLEER. This CDR3 has 18 residues. V lost 1 base, J lost 1 base, and 3 bases stayed unmatched. The CDR3 region is CASSQVPSGGSGANVLTF. Here the CDR3 DNA reads TGCGCCAGCAGCCAAGTACCTAGCGGGGGGTCTGGGGCCAACGTCCTGACTTTC.

This clonotype came up a few times. The chain recombines TRBV6-4 with TRBJ2-3; 14 nucleotides match TRBD2. This CDR3 has 16 amino acids. Per germline, CDR1 MRHNA and CDR2 SNTAGT. The V and J ends lost 5 bases and 5 bases, in that order; junction bases with no gene match: 6. The chain's CDR3 is CASSPTSGGAGDTQYF. The CDR3 region has the DNA TGTGCCAGCAGTCCGACTAGCGGGGGGGCAGGAGATACGCAGTATTTT.

In this sample, this clonotype turned up a few times. The chain employs TRBV20-1 and TRBJ1-5; D unresolved. CDR1 and CDR2 (germline): DFQATT, SNEGSKA (reference sequence). Trimming cost V 3 bases and J 0 bases, with 21 bases left between them. CDR3 length: 18 amino acids. The CDR3 loop is CSASRPGRIGYSNQPQHF. In nucleotides, the CDR3 is TGCAGTGCTAGTAGGCCTGGCCGCATCGGGTATAGCAATCAGCCCCAGCATTTT.

The rearrangement links TRBV11-1 to TRBJ1-1; 7 bases agree with TRBD1. Unmatched junction bases numbered 10, after V lost 6 bases and J lost 0 bases. There are 16 residues in the CDR3. Germline V gene data show CDR1 as SGHAT and CDR2 as FQDESV (reference sequence). CDR3 sequence reads: CASSYLQGTMNTEAFF. The CDR3 DNA reads TGTGCCAGCAGTTACTTACAGGGGACAATGAACACTGAAGCTTTCTTT.

The chain recombines TRBV28 with TRBJ1-2; D perhaps matches TRBD1 (5 bases). The V end was cut by 5 bases, the J end by 8 bases, with 12 bases between. CDR1 is MDHEN, CDR2 SYDVKM, per germline. The CDR3 loop spans 12 amino acids. The CDR3 protein is CASSARVKGYTF. CDR3 nucleotides: TGTGCCAGCAGTGCCAGGGTGAAGGGCTACACCTTC.

This clonotype was found a few times. This chain joins TRBV20-1 and TRBJ1-1; D is unclear. Per the germline V gene, CDR1 is DFQATT and CDR2 is SNEGSKA (reference sequence). The CDR3 contains 12 residues. V was shortened by 4 bases and J by 3 bases, with 9 bases between the two germline ends. The CDR3 region is CSAIPGYTEAFF. CDR3 coding DNA: TGCAGTGCTATTCCGGGGTACACTGAAGCTTTCTTT.

The chain couples TRBV5-1 to TRBJ1-1; D unclear. Looked up from germline, CDR1 is SGHRS and CDR2 is YFSETQ. The CDR3 runs to 13 residues. V was trimmed by 0 bases and J by 11 bases, leaving 14 bases between them. The CDR3 reads CASSLGQASLAFF. In DNA, the CDR3 is TGCGCCAGCAGCTTGGGCCAGGCCAGCCTGGCTTTCTTT.

The table lists this clonotype with a few counts. The J gene is TRBJ1-5, the V gene TRBV20-1; the match to TRBD1 covers 8 bases. Germline CDR1 is DFQATT and CDR2 is SNEGSKA (reference sequence). The CDR3 sequence is 13 residues long. V shed 4 bases, J shed 5 bases, and the junction held 4 bases outside the gene matches. For the CDR3, the DNA is TGCAGTGCTACGACAGGGGATCATCAGCCCCAGCATTTT. It encodes CSATTGDHQPQHF.

This clonotype came up a few times. The V gene is TRBV19, the J gene TRBJ2-6; the D gene is possibly TRBD1 (5 bases). Germline loops: CDR1 LNHDA, CDR2 SQIVND (reference sequence). V shed 11 bases and J shed 2 bases, with 13 bases lying between them. The CDR3 length is 14 residues. The CDR3 nucleotides are TGTGCCTCGGGCCCCAGGGCTGGGGCCAACGTCCTGACTTTC. Encoded protein: CASGPRAGANVLTF. The complete variable domain, with remaining parts taken from reference TRBV19 and TRBJ2-6, reads DGGITQSPKYLFRKEGQNVTLSCEQNLNHDAMYWYRQDPGQGLRLIYYSQIVNDFQKGDIAEGYSVSREKKESFPLTVTSAQKNPTAFYLCASGPRAGANVLTFGAGSRLTVL.

The gene calls are TRBV7-2 and TRBJ2-2; 8 bases are shared with TRBD2. V trimming: 5 bases; J trimming: 6 bases; junction bases outside the gene matches: 11. CDR3 length: 16 residues. Germline V lookup: CDR1 SGHTA, CDR2 FQGNSA. The CDR3 nucleotides are TGTGCCAGCAGCGTCCTAGCGCGGGGGGCTTCCGGGGAGCTGTTTTTT. This sequence encodes CASSVLARGASGELFF. Drawing the rest from reference TRBV7-2 and TRBJ2-2, the complete variable domain is GAGVSQSPSNKVTEKGKDVELRCDPISGHTALYWYRQSLGQGLEFLIYFQGNSAPDKSGLPSDRFSAERTGGSVSTLTIQRTQQEDSAVYLCASSVLARGASGELFFGEGSRLTVL.

The table lists this clonotype with a few counts. This chain uses TRBV18 with TRBJ1-4; a weak D match, TRBD1 (5 bases). Trimming took off 1 base at V and 5 bases at J, with 11 bases between the two ends. CDR3 length: 15 amino acids. From germline, CDR1 is KGHSH and CDR2 LQKENI. Here the CDR3 DNA reads TGTGCCAGCTCACCACTACAGGCGTTAAATGAAAAACTGTTTTTT. Protein sequence: CASSPLQALNEKLFF.

The chain is built from TRBV2 and TRBJ2-6, with 11 bases fitting TRBD1. CDR1 and CDR2 from the germline V gene are SNHLY and FYNNEI. V trimming: 6 bases; J trimming: 1 base; junction bases outside the gene matches: 5. The CDR3 covers 17 residues. The CDR3 DNA is TGTGCCAGCAGGGGACAGGGGGATTTTTCTGGGGCCAACGTCCTGACTTTC. Translating gives CASRGQGDFSGANVLTF.

The J gene is TRBJ2-3, the V gene TRBV6-5; 10 bases agree with TRBD2. The CDR3 length is 16 residues. Germline CDR1 is MNHEY and CDR2 is SVGAGI. V shed 2 bases and J 6 bases; nucleotides not matched to a gene: 8. This chain's CDR3 is CASSYETSGSTDTQYF. The CDR3 DNA follows: TGTGCCAGCAGTTACGAGACTAGCGGGTCCACCGATACGCAGTATTTT.